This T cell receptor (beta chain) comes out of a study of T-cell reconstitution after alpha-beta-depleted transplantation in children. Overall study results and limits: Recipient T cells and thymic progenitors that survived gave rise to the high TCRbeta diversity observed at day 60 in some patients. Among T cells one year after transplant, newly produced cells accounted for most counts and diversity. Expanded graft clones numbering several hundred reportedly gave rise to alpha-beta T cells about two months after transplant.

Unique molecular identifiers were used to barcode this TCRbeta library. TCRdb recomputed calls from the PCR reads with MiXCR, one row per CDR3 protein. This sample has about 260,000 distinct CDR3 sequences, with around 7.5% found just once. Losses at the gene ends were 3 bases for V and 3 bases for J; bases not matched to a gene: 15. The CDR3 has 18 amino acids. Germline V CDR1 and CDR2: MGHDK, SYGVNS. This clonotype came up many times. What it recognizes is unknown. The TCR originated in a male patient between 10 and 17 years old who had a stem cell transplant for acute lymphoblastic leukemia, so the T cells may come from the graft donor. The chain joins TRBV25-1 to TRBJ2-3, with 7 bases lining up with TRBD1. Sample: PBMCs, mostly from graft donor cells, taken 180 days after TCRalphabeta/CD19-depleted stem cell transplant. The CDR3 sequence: CASSDPNPTGAMTDTQYF. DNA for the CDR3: TGTGCCAGCAGTGACCCGAACCCAACAGGGGCAATGACAGATACGCAGTATTTT.